A selection of T cell receptor beta chains follows, all from one sample in a study of blood T cell repertoires in COVID-19. Libraries were prepared by immunoSEQ multiplex PCR; TCRdb keeps only in-frame clonotypes and omits some of them. Of around 160,000 clones in the sample, about 85% are singletons; the top ten hold roughly 2.9%. Input material: peripheral blood. The receptors come from a woman between 40 and 55 years old with active or convalescent COVID-19. Both conserved end residues are part of each CDR3. A D gene is named only where the DNA matches it firmly. Clone size is given for some rows only: seen once, a few or many times, or a class if the clone is expanded.

clone size: NA
J gene: TRBJ1-6
V gene: TRBV30
D gene: TRBD1
CDR3 DNA: TGTGCCTTCTCCCGGGACAGGTCAACGACAATCTATTCACCCCTCCACTTT
CDR3 protein: CAFSRDRSTTIYSPLHF

clone size: NA
J gene: TRBJ2-7
V gene: TRBV18
D gene: TRBD2
CDR3 DNA: TGTGCCAGCCTGAACCAACTAGCGGGAGGGACCTACGAGCAGTACTTC
CDR3 protein: CASLNQLAGGTYEQYF

clone size: NA
J gene: TRBJ1-1
V gene: TRBV6-6
D gene: NA
CDR3 DNA: TGTGCCAGCAGCCGACGGGAAGCTTTCTTT
CDR3 protein: CASSRREAFF

clone size: NA
J gene: TRBJ1-1
V gene: TRBV28
D gene: NA
CDR3 DNA: TGTGCCAGCAGTTTATTCGGGTCGAACACTGAAGCTTTCTTT
CDR3 protein: CASSLFGSNTEAFF

clone size: NA
J gene: TRBJ2-5
V gene: TRBV5-1
D gene: NA
CDR3 DNA: TGCGCCAGCAGACGAGCACCGGAGTCCCAAGAGACCCAGTACTTC
CDR3 protein: CASRRAPESQETQYF

clone size: NA
J gene: TRBJ2-3
V gene: TRBV18
D gene: TRBD2
CDR3 DNA: TGTGCCAGCTCACCACGGCCTAGCGGGAACCCAGATACGCAGTATTTT
CDR3 protein: CASSPRPSGNPDTQYF

clone size: NA
J gene: TRBJ2-7
V gene: TRBV10-2
D gene: NA
CDR3 DNA: TGCGCCAGCAGAGCCGAGAGGACCTACGAGCAGTACTTC
CDR3 protein: CASRAERTYEQYF

clone size: NA
J gene: TRBJ1-1
V gene: TRBV6-5
D gene: NA
CDR3 DNA: TGTGCCTGCCTTCGGGGGGCCACTGAAGCTTTCTTT
CDR3 protein: CACLRGATEAFF

clone size: few
J gene: TRBJ1-6
V gene: TRBV7-2
D gene: NA
CDR3 DNA: TGTGCCAGCATTCTAGGGGGGGTGAATTCACCCCTCCACTTT
CDR3 protein: CASILGGVNSPLHF

clone size: NA
J gene: TRBJ2-3
V gene: TRBV7-6
D gene: NA
CDR3 DNA: TGTGCCAGCAGCTTAGGTTCCAGGGTCACAGATACGCAGTATTTT
CDR3 protein: CASSLGSRVTDTQYF

clone size: once
J gene: TRBJ1-1
V gene: TRBV27
D gene: NA
CDR3 DNA: TGTGCCAGCAGTTTAGCCGGCACTGAAGCTTTCTTT
CDR3 protein: CASSLAGTEAFF

clone size: NA
J gene: TRBJ2-3
V gene: TRBV18
D gene: TRBD1
CDR3 DNA: TGTGCCAGCTCACCGCGGACAGGGAGGTCAGATACGCAGTATTTT
CDR3 protein: CASSPRTGRSDTQYF

clone size: NA
J gene: TRBJ1-2
V gene: TRBV6-5
D gene: NA
CDR3 DNA: TGTGCCAGCAGTCCTCAGGGGAACTATGGCTACACCTTC
CDR3 protein: CASSPQGNYGYTF

clone size: NA
J gene: TRBJ1-1
V gene: TRBV6-1
D gene: NA
CDR3 DNA: TGTGCCAGCAGTGAACGGGGGGGGAACACTGAAGCTTTCTTT
CDR3 protein: CASSERGGNTEAFF

clone size: NA
J gene: TRBJ1-1
V gene: TRBV7-2
D gene: NA
CDR3 DNA: TGTGCCAGCACCTTGAGTGTTGCGAGTGAAGCTTTCTTT
CDR3 protein: CASTLSVASEAFF

clone size: NA
J gene: TRBJ2-1
V gene: TRBV13
D gene: TRBD2
CDR3 DNA: TGTGCCAGCAGCTCGGGAGGGCTAGCGGCGGACAATGAGCAGTTCTTC
CDR3 protein: CASSSGGLAADNEQFF

clone size: few
J gene: TRBJ1-3
V gene: TRBV4-3
D gene: NA
CDR3 DNA: TGCGCCAGCAGCCAAGACAGGTTCTCTGGAAACACCATATATTTT
CDR3 protein: CASSQDRFSGNTIYF

clone size: NA
J gene: TRBJ2-7
V gene: TRBV14
D gene: NA
CDR3 DNA: TGTGCCAGCAGCCGTACAGGCTTATCCTACGAGCAGTACTTC
CDR3 protein: CASSRTGLSYEQYF

clone size: NA
J gene: TRBJ1-1
V gene: TRBV4-1
D gene: NA
CDR3 DNA: TGCGCCAGCAGCCAATTAATGTTGGGGCGCGGGGACACTGAAGCTTTCTTT
CDR3 protein: CASSQLMLGRGDTEAFF

clone size: NA
J gene: TRBJ1-1
V gene: TRBV21-1
D gene: NA
CDR3 DNA: TGTGCCAGCAGCAGCCGTGAGATTCAGCGGGCGTTCGACGCTTTCTTT
CDR3 protein: CASSSREIQRAFDAFF

clone size: NA
J gene: TRBJ1-6
V gene: TRBV28
D gene: NA
CDR3 DNA: TGTGCCAGCAGTTTATCGTTTGCGGGTGGGGGCCTTTATAATTCACCCCTCCACTTT
CDR3 protein: CASSLSFAGGGLYNSPLHF